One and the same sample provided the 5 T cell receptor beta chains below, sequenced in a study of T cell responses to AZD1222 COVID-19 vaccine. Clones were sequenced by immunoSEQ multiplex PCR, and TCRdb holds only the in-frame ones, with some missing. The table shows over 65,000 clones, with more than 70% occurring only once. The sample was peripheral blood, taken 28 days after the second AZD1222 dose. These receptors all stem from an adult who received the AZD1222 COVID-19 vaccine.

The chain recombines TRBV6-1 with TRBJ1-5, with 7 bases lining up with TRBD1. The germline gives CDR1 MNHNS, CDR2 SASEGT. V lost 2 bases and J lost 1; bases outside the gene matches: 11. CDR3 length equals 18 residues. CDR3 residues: CASSERLNRGTSNQPQHF. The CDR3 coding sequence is TGTGCCAGCAGTGAAAGGCTGAACAGGGGAACGAGCAATCAGCCCCAGCATTTT.

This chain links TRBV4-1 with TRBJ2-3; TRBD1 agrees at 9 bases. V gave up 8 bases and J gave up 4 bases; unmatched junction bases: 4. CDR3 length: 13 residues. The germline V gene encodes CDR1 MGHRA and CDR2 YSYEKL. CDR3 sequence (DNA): TGCGCCAGCCGGGGGACAGGGCCAGATACGCAGTATTTT. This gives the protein CASRGTGPDTQYF.

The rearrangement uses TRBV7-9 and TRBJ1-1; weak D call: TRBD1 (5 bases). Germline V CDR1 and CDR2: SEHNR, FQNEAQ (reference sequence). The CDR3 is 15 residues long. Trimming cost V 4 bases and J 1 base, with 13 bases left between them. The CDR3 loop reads CASSSRAGPNTEAFF. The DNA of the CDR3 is TGTGCCAGCAGCTCTAGGGCAGGGCCGAACACTGAAGCTTTCTTT.

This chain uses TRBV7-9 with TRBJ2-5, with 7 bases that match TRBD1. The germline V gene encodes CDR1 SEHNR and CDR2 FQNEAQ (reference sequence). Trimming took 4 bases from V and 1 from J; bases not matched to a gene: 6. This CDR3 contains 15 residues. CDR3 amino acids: CASSSTGRFQETQYF. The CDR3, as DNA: TGTGCCAGCAGCTCGACAGGGCGGTTCCAAGAGACCCAGTACTTC. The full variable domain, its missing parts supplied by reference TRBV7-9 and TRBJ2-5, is DTGVSQNPRHKITKRGQNVTFRCDPISEHNRLYWYRQTLGQGPEFLTYFQNEAQLEKSRLLSDRFSAERPKGSFSTLEIQRTEQGDSAMYLCASSSTGRFQETQYFGPGTRLLVL.

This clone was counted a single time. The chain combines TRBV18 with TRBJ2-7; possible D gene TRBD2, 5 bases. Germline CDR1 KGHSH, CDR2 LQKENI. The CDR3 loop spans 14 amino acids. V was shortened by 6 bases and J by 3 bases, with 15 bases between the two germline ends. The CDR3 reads CASSSGLRGYEQYV. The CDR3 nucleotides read TGTGCCAGCTCCTCCGGATTACGGGGCTACGAGCAGTACGTC.